This TCR beta chain derives from a study of blood T cell repertoires in COVID-19. In the study overall: Italy, Spain and the United States were the sources of the convalescent and acute COVID-19 samples. From T cells, B-cell-depleted T cells, or PBMCs came the material, which was cDNA or gDNA.

Trimming cost V 4 bases and J 10 bases, with 10 bases left between them. The length of the CDR3 is 11 residues. Germline V CDR1 and CDR2: MNHEY, SVGEGT. Original handling: Cell counts per sample came from amplifying reference gene primers. The data were produced by immunoSEQ multiplex PCR, yet TCRdb's version contains in-frame clones alone and is incomplete. The D gene and trimming were derived from the DNA, and the V and J assignments and clone size from that table. The table shows about 55,000 clones, with almost 85% occurring only once. Sequencing input: peripheral blood. The V and J genes are TRBV6-2 or TRBV6-3 and TRBJ1-2; tentative D call: TRBD1 (6 bases). The clonotype originates from a human donor in a cohort sampled during active COVID-19. The CDR3 DNA follows: TGTGCCAGCAGTTCCAACAGGGACTACACCTTC. This sequence encodes CASSSNRDYTF.